Shown below are 30 T cell receptor beta chains from a single sample sequenced in a study of T cell clonality in common variable immunodeficiency. Repertoires were generated with immunoSEQ multiplex PCR, while TCRdb's copy carries only in-frame clones and drops some. Observed in the sample are 35,000 to 50,000 clones, none of them singletons. The sequencing sample was made of peripheral blood mononuclear cells. The source of these receptors is a person between 18 and 75 years old in good health.

Many counts were recorded for this clone. The read is 3 residues too short to cover the CDR3 end, so that end is filled in from the germline J gene. The chain carries TRBV20-1 and TRBJ2-2; 10 nucleotides line up with TRBD1. Germline values: CDR1 DFQATT, CDR2 SNEGSKA (reference sequence). V was pared by 0 bases and J by 0 bases, with 1 base of the junction left unmatched. The CDR3 totals 16 residues. The CDR3 sequence: CSARDGQGANTGELFF. The sequenced CDR3 bases are TGCAGTGCTAGAGACGGACAGGGGGCGAACACCGGGGAG.

At least ten counts were recorded for this clone. The sequence runs out 3 residues before the end of the CDR3; the remainder is reconstructed from the germline J gene. The chain is built from TRBV4-1 and TRBJ1-3; D possibly corresponds to TRBD1 (5 bases). The CDR3 consists of 17 residues. The ends were cut back, 1 base at V and 4 bases at J, with 17 bases in the middle. The germline CDR1 and CDR2 sequences are MGHRA and YSYEKL. The CDR3 here is CASSQGLRGAQGNTIYF. The DNA read from the CDR3 is TGCGCCAGCAGCCAAGGCCTCCGAGGGGCGCAAGGAAACACC.

This clone was counted many times. The CDR3 end falls 3 residues outside the read, so it is completed with the germline J gene. The rearrangement joins TRBV7-2 to TRBJ2-7, with D unresolved. Germline CDR1 reads SGHTA; CDR2 reads FQGNSA. V lost 1 base to trimming and J lost 6 bases, with 7 bases between them. There are 12 residues in the CDR3. CDR3 DNA (partial): TGTGCCAGCAGCTTAGTCAAAGGCGAG. This encodes CASSLVKGE. The whole CDR3 protein reads CASSLVKGEQYF.

This clone was seen repeatedly, ten times or more. The read stops 3 residues short of the end of the CDR3; the missing end is completed from the germline J gene. The chain is built from TRBV7-8 and TRBJ1-2, with D perhaps matching TRBD1 (5 bases). The V end was cut by 1 base, the J end by 0 bases, with 9 bases between. The CDR3 is made up of 15 amino acids. Germline CDR1 SGHVS, CDR2 FQNEAQ. The sequenced part of the CDR3 DNA is TGTGCCAGCAGCTTAGGGGGGGAAGCTAACTATGGC. It is translated as CASSLGGEANYG. The full CDR3 reads CASSLGGEANYGYTF.

This clone was counted many times. The read terminates 3 residues before the CDR3 end, so the remaining end is supplied by the germline J gene. The chain employs TRBV6-2 or TRBV6-3 and TRBJ1-1; 8 nucleotides align to TRBD1. The CDR3 covers 16 residues. Germline lookup yields CDR1 MNHEY and CDR2 SVGEGT. V lost 6 bases and J lost 1; bases outside the gene matches: 10. Here the CDR3 reads CASSRRTGSGNTEAFF. The part of the CDR3 DNA that was read is TGTGCCAGCAGCCGACGGACAGGGTCAGGGAACACTGAA.

This clone was seen ten or more times. Read data end 3 residues before the CDR3 end; the end is taken from the germline J gene. J is TRBJ2-7 and V is TRBV20-1; perhaps TRBD2 as D (6 bases). The germline V gene encodes CDR1 DFQATT and CDR2 SNEGSKA (reference sequence). Deletions cut 5 bases from V and 3 bases from J, with 14 bases between. The CDR3 is made up of 13 amino acids. The sequenced CDR3 bases are TGCAGTGCTCCCGCGGGGTCGGGCTACGAG. Its translation is CSAPAGSGYE. The whole CDR3 protein is CSAPAGSGYEQYF.

This clone was recorded many times. With the read ending 3 residues before the CDR3 end, the germline J gene is used to fill in that end. The chain uses TRBV14 and TRBJ1-2, with 8 positions matching TRBD1. This CDR3 region has 18 residues. J lost 0 bases, V lost 6 bases, and 15 bases had no gene match. Per the germline V gene, CDR1 is SGHDN and CDR2 is FVKESK. The chain's CDR3 is CASRHKTIDRGANYGYTF. The part of the CDR3 DNA that was read is TGTGCCAGCAGACACAAGACTATCGACAGGGGAGCTAACTATGGC.

At least ten counts were recorded for this clone. Read sequence stops 3 residues before the CDR3 end, and the germline J gene provides the missing end. The V call is TRBV5-1, the J call TRBJ2-2; 8 bases are shared with TRBD2. The CDR3 is 17 amino acids. J lost 0 bases, V lost 4 bases, and 8 bases had no gene match. Germline V gene data show CDR1 as SGHRS and CDR2 as YFSETQ. Here the CDR3 reads CASSVGRGASNTGELFF. CDR3 DNA (partial): TGCGCCAGCAGCGTTGGGCGGGGGGCTTCGAACACCGGGGAG.

Many counts were recorded for this clone. The read finishes 3 residues shy of the CDR3 end, and the germline J gene is used to complete it. The chain recombines TRBV18 with TRBJ2-1; TRBD1 agrees at 8 bases. This CDR3 contains 15 residues. Unmatched junction bases numbered 6, after V lost 3 bases and J lost 5 bases. The germline gives CDR1 KGHSH, CDR2 LQKENI. The CDR3 region is CASSPSGTGNNEQFF. The CDR3 DNA, read in part, is TGTGCCAGCTCACCGTCCGGGACAGGTAACAATGAG.

The table lists this clone with many counts. The sequence runs out 3 residues before the end of the CDR3; the remainder is reconstructed from the germline J gene. V is TRBV6-2 or TRBV6-3 and J is TRBJ2-7; TRBD1 agrees at 7 bases. Trimming took 2 bases from V and 0 from J; bases not matched to a gene: 4. Germline V gives CDR1 MNHEY, CDR2 SVGEGT. The CDR3 has 15 residues. The CDR3 is CASSYGTAISYEQYF. The part of the CDR3 DNA that was read is TGTGCCAGCAGTTACGGGACAGCGATCTCCTACGAG.

At least ten counts were recorded for this clone. Read data end 3 residues before the CDR3 end; the end is taken from the germline J gene. The V gene is TRBV5-1, the J gene TRBJ2-7, with 13 bases lining up with TRBD2. The germline CDR1 and CDR2 sequences are SGHRS and YFSETQ. The CDR3 totals 14 residues. The ends lost 4 bases at V and 6 bases at J; junction bases unmatched: 4. The DNA read from the CDR3 is TGCGCCAGCAGCGCACGGACTAGCGGGGGCGAG. Protein: CASSARTSGGE. The whole CDR3 sequence reads CASSARTSGGEQYF.

This clone showed up just a few times. The missing CDR3 end, 3 residues past where the read stops, is filled in from the germline J gene. This chain joins TRBV2 and TRBJ2-3; 12 positions agree with TRBD2. The V segment lost 5 bases and the J segment 2 bases; nucleotides outside the gene matches: 8. The CDR3 is 17 residues long. The germline V gene encodes CDR1 SNHLY and CDR2 FYNNEI. The DNA read from the CDR3 is TGTGCCAGCAGTCCCCGACTAGCGGGGGACTTCACAGATACG. Protein sequence: CASSPRLAGDFTDT. The CDR3 reads in full as CASSPRLAGDFTDTQYF.

This clone showed up many times. The CDR3 end falls 3 residues outside the read, so it is completed with the germline J gene. The chain carries TRBV11-2 and TRBJ1-6; 7 bases agree with TRBD1. This CDR3 is 15 amino acids long. The trim removed 5 bases at V and 3 bases at J, leaving 4 bases unmatched. Germline V gene lookup returns CDR1 SGHAT and CDR2 FQNNGV. CDR3 in amino acids: CASSAQGDYNSPLHF. Partial CDR3 DNA: TGTGCCAGCAGCGCGCAGGGGGACTATAATTCACCC.

This clone appeared many times. The CDR3 end is not reached by the read, which stops 3 residues before it; the germline J gene fills it in. The chain combines TRBV7-8 with TRBJ2-3, with no clear D. Trimming shortened V by 5 bases and J by 8 bases, and 5 bases separated the two germline ends. The CDR3 consists of 10 residues. CDR1 and CDR2 (germline): SGHVS, FQNEAQ. The CDR3 region is CASSGPTQYF. The sequenced CDR3 bases are TGTGCCAGCAGCGGCCCTACG.

This clone was counted many times. The CDR3 goes on 3 residues after the read ends, and that part is filled in from the germline J gene. The chain combines TRBV29-1 with TRBJ2-7; TRBD1 aligns across 7 bases. Germline values: CDR1 SQVTM, CDR2 ANQGSEA. This CDR3 is built from 14 residues. V gave up 5 bases and J gave up 3 bases; unmatched junction bases: 10. The CDR3 sequence: CSVRTGTAVYEQYF. The part of the CDR3 DNA that was read is TGCAGCGTTCGAACCGGGACAGCAGTCTACGAG.

This clone occurred many times. The CDR3 end lies 3 residues beyond the end of the read and is filled in from the germline J gene. The rearrangement links TRBV7-3 to TRBJ2-1, with 7 bases that match TRBD1. CDR1 is SGHTA and CDR2 is FQGTGA in the germline V gene. The CDR3 is 14 amino acids. Losses at the gene ends were 6 bases for V and 9 bases for J; bases not matched to a gene: 11. CDR3 DNA (partial): TGTGCCAGCAGTTGGGACAGATTTAGGAGTGAG. Amino acid sequence: CASSWDRFRSE. The full CDR3 sequence reads CASSWDRFRSEQFF.

This clone appeared many times. The read ends 3 residues before the CDR3 terminus; that terminus is restored from the germline J gene. The rearrangement links TRBV10-2 to TRBJ2-6; D not resolved. Germline V gene lookup returns CDR1 WSHSY and CDR2 SAAADI. The V end lost 0 bases, the J end lost 1 base, and 10 bases lay between the germline ends. The CDR3 consists of 17 residues. CDR3 sequence reads: CASSESYTPSGANVLTF. The sequenced CDR3 bases are TGCGCCAGCAGTGAGTCGTATACTCCTTCTGGGGCCAACGTC.

This clone was seen at least ten times. The read finishes 3 residues shy of the CDR3 end, and the germline J gene is used to complete it. The chain is built from TRBV28 and TRBJ2-1; 7 bases match TRBD1. J was trimmed by 4 bases and V by 1 base; bases with no gene match: 7. CDR3 length: 16 amino acids. Germline V gene sequence: CDR1 MDHEN, CDR2 SYDVKM. This CDR3 reads CASSLFGDRSYNEQFF. The covered CDR3 bases are TGTGCCAGCAGTTTATTCGGGGACAGATCTTACAATGAG. Together with reference TRBV28 and TRBJ2-1, the CDR3 gives the full variable domain: DVKVTQSSRYLVKRTGEKVFLECVQDMDHENMFWYRQDPGLGLRLIYFSYDVKMKEKGDIPEGYSVSREKKERFSLILESASTNQTSMYLCASSLFGDRSYNEQFFGPGTRLTVL.

The table lists this clone with many counts. The read terminates 3 residues ahead of where the CDR3 ends, so the germline J gene completes it. The chain uses TRBV11-1 and TRBJ2-7, with TRBD1 identical over 8 bases. The length of the CDR3 is 14 residues. Trimming at V came to 5 bases and at J to 0 bases, leaving 3 bases not matched to a gene. The germline V gene has CDR1 SGHAT and CDR2 FQDESV (reference sequence). The DNA read from the CDR3 is TGTGCCAGCAGCCAGGGACAGGTCTCCTACGAG. Its protein product is CASSQGQVSYE. The whole CDR3 sequence is CASSQGQVSYEQYF.

Ten or more counts support this clone. The CDR3 goes on 3 residues after the read ends, and that part is filled in from the germline J gene. The chain joins TRBV4-1 to TRBJ2-7, with 8 bases identical to TRBD1. CDR1 MGHRA and CDR2 YSYEKL come from the germline V gene. V lost 3 bases to trimming and J lost 6 bases; unmatched junction nucleotides: 10. This CDR3 is 15 amino acids long. CDR3 DNA (partial): TGCGCCAGCAGCCACGACAGGGGTGCTGGCTCCGAG. Protein product: CASSHDRGAGSE. The whole CDR3 sequence is CASSHDRGAGSEQYF.

This clone was observed at least ten times. The covered CDR3 bases are TGTGCCAGCAGCTCCAAGACAGGGGCGAGACCC. The encoded protein is CASSSKTGARP. The full CDR3 protein reads CASSSKTGARPLHF. The V and J genes are TRBV5-6 and TRBJ1-6, with 8 bases fitting TRBD1. The read comes to an end 3 residues before the CDR3 does, leaving the germline J gene to fill in the end. Germline V gives CDR1 SGHDT, CDR2 YYEEEE. CDR3 length equals 14 residues. Trimming removed 3 bases from V and 12 bases from J; junction bases left unmatched: 8.

This clone was seen only a few times. The missing CDR3 end, 3 residues past where the read stops, is filled in from the germline J gene. The chain is built from TRBV5-6 and TRBJ1-1; 10 bases are a match to TRBD1. CDR3 length: 15 amino acids. Germline-derived CDR1 and CDR2 are SGHDT and YYEEEE. The CDR3 DNA, read in part, is TGTGCCAGCAGCTACATGAGACAGGGGGCTTTAGAA. Encoded protein: CASSYMRQGALE. The whole CDR3 region reads CASSYMRQGALEAFF.

This clone was seen at least ten times. The CDR3 goes on 3 residues after the read ends, and that part is filled in from the germline J gene. J is TRBJ2-3 and V is TRBV7-2; 7 positions match TRBD1. The CDR3 runs to 12 residues. Germline V gene lookup returns CDR1 SGHTA and CDR2 FQGNSA. CDR3: CASSFPDRAQYF. Incomplete CDR3 DNA: TGTGCCAGCAGCTTTCCAGACAGGGCG.

This clone was observed many times. The sequence runs out 3 residues before the end of the CDR3; the remainder is reconstructed from the germline J gene. The J gene is TRBJ1-5, the V gene TRBV7-2; possible D gene TRBD1, 6 bases. Trimming pared 2 bases from V and 0 bases from J, leaving 8 bases between. Germline loops: CDR1 SGHTA, CDR2 FQGNSA. The CDR3 loop spans 15 amino acids. Partial CDR3 DNA: TGTGCCAGCAGCTTATGGGACAATAGCAATCAGCCC. Amino acid sequence: CASSLWDNSNQP. The CDR3, in full, reads CASSLWDNSNQPQHF.

There are many counts of this clone. The missing CDR3 end, 3 residues past where the read stops, is filled in from the germline J gene. The chain links TRBV4-1 to TRBJ2-1; 9 nucleotides agree with TRBD2. The V gene's germline CDR1 is MGHRA and CDR2 YSYEKL. With 4 bases clipped from V and 4 bases from J, the junction kept 8 bases outside the gene matches. The length of the CDR3 is 16 residues. The CDR3 protein is CASSRPSGRRYNEQFF. The sequenced part of the CDR3 DNA is TGCGCCAGCAGCCGCCCAAGCGGGAGGCGATACAATGAG.

This clone was seen at least ten times. The read finishes 3 residues shy of the CDR3 end, and the germline J gene is used to complete it. V is TRBV27 and J is TRBJ2-7; 12 bases match TRBD1. The CDR3 consists of 15 residues. From germline, CDR1 is MNHEY and CDR2 SMNVEV (reference sequence). V lost 6 bases to trimming and J lost 5 bases; unmatched junction nucleotides: 8. The covered CDR3 bases are TGTGCCAGCAGGGCTGGAGGGACAGGGGGCGACGAG. It is translated as CASRAGGTGGDE. The whole CDR3 is CASRAGGTGGDEQYF.

This clone was recorded at least ten times. The read ends 3 residues shy of where the CDR3 ends; the end is completed using the germline J gene. V is TRBV28 and J is TRBJ2-7; no reliable D call. Germline assignment: CDR1 MDHEN and CDR2 SYDVKM. CDR3 size: 11 residues. Trimming shortened V by 3 bases and J by 5 bases, and 5 bases separated the two germline ends. CDR3 region: CASSFQDEQYF. CDR3 bases read: TGTGCCAGCAGTTTTCAGGACGAG.

This clone was counted ten times or more. Read data end 3 residues before the CDR3 end; the end is taken from the germline J gene. V is TRBV5-1 and J is TRBJ1-6, with 7 bases fitting TRBD1. Germline values: CDR1 SGHRS, CDR2 YFSETQ. The CDR3 is made up of 16 amino acids. V shed 0 bases, J shed 4 bases, and the junction held 4 bases outside the gene matches. The CDR3 here is CASSLVQGKYNSPLHF. The covered CDR3 bases are TGCGCCAGCAGCTTGGTACAGGGGAAATATAATTCACCC.

This clone was recorded at least ten times. Read sequence stops 3 residues before the CDR3 end, and the germline J gene provides the missing end. The chain joins TRBV27 to TRBJ2-5; 11 bases are shared with TRBD2. Germline values: CDR1 MNHEY, CDR2 SMNVEV (reference sequence). Trimming removed 3 bases from V and 5 bases from J; junction bases left unmatched: 8. The CDR3 is 16 amino acids. Incomplete CDR3 DNA: TGTGCCAGCAGTTTGACTAGCGGGGATGCCCGGGAGACC. Its protein product is CASSLTSGDARET. The CDR3 as a whole reads CASSLTSGDARETQYF.

This clone was seen at least ten times. The missing CDR3 end, 3 residues past where the read stops, is filled in from the germline J gene. The V and J genes are TRBV28 and TRBJ2-7; D possibly corresponds to TRBD1 (7 bases). Germline-derived CDR1 and CDR2 are MDHEN and SYDVKM. V was cut by 6 bases and J by 0 bases, with 24 bases left in between. The CDR3 contains 18 residues. CDR3 amino acids: CASSRKTGTYQNSYEQYF. The part of the CDR3 DNA that was read is TGTGCCAGCAGCCGGAAGACAGGGACTTACCAAAACTCCTACGAG.